The text below deals with one TCR beta chain. The data were taken from a study of CD8 T cells in Susac syndrome. With random hexamers, roughly 0.45 to 1 ug RNA was reverse transcribed. TCRdb used MiXCR to reprocess the immunoSEQ multiplex PCR reads, holding one entry per CDR3 protein. Of 150,000 to 200,000 distinct CDR3 sequences in the sample, around 95% were seen once. V was cut by 4 bases and J by 6 bases, with 15 bases left in between. Germline values: CDR1 LGHNA, CDR2 YSLEER. This CDR3 is 15 amino acids long. The chain uses TRBV4-3 and TRBJ2-2; D could derive from TRBD1 or TRBD2 (6 bases each). This TCR was sampled from a human donor in good health. Sequences were obtained from CD4+ T cells from PBMCs. The CDR3 region is CASSPRTGGAGELFF. The CDR3 region has the DNA TGCGCCAGCAGCCCCCGGACCGGGGGCGCCGGGGAGCTGTTTTTT.